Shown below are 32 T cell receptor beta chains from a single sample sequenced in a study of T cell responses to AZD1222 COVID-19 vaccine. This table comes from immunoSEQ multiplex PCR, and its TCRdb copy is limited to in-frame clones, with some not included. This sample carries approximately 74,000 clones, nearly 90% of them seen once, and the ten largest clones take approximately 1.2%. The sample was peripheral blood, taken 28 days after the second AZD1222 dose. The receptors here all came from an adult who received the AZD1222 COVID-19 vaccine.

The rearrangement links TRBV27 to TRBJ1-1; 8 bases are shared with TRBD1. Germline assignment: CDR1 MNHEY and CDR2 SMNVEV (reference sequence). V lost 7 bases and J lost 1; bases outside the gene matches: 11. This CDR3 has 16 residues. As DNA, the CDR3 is TGTGCCAGCACCCCGGACAGGGCGGCTACGAACACTGAAGCTTTCTTT. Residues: CASTPDRAATNTEAFF.

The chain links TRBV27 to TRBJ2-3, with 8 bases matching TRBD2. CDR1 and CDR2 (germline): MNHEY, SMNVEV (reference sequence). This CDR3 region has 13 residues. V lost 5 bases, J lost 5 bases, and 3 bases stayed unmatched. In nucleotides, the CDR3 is TGTGCCAGCAGTCAGGGACTAGGAGATACGCAGTATTTT. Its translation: CASSQGLGDTQYF.

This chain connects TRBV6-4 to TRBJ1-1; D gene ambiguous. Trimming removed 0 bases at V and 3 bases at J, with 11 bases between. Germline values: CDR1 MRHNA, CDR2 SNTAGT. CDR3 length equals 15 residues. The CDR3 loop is CASSDSLAVDTEAFF. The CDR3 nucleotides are TGTGCCAGCAGTGACTCTCTCGCGGTGGACACTGAAGCTTTCTTT.

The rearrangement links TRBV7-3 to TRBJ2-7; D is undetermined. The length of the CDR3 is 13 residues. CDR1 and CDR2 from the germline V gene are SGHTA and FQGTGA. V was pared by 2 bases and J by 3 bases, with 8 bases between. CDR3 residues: CASSLSSHYEQYF. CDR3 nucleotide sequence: TGTGCCAGCAGCTTATCATCTCACTACGAGCAGTACTTC.

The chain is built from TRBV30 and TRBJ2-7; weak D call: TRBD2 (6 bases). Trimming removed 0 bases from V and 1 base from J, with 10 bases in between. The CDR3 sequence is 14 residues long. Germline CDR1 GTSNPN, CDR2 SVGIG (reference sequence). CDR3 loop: CAWSVGSGSYEQYF. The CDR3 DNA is TGTGCCTGGAGTGTTGGTAGCGGATCCTACGAGCAGTACTTC.

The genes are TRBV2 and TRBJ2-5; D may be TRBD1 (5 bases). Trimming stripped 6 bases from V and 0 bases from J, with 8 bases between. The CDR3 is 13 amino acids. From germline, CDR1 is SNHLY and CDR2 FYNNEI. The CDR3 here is CASSLQDQETQYF. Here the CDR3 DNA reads TGTGCCAGCAGCCTACAGGACCAAGAGACCCAGTACTTC.

The CDR3 protein is CASSLWTGSGSEQYF. The CDR3 DNA is TGTGCCAGCAGCTTATGGACAGGGTCCGGGAGCGAGCAGTACTTC. This chain uses TRBV7-2 with TRBJ2-7, with TRBD1 matching 8 bases. Germline CDR1 reads SGHTA; CDR2 reads FQGNSA. This CDR3 has 15 residues. J lost 6 bases, V lost 2 bases, and 9 bases had no gene match.

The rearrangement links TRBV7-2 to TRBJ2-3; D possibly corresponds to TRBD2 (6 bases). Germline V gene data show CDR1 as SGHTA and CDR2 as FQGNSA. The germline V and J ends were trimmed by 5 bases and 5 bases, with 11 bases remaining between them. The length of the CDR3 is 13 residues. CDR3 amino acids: CASSTGLKDTQYF. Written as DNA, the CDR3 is TGTGCCAGCAGCACAGGACTAAAAGATACGCAGTATTTT.

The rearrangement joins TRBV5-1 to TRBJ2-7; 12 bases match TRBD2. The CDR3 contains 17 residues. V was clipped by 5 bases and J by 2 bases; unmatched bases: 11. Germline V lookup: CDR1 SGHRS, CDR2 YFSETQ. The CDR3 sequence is CASSLLAGGPIPYEQYF. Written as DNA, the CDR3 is TGCGCCAGCAGTCTACTAGCGGGAGGCCCCATTCCCTACGAGCAGTACTTC.

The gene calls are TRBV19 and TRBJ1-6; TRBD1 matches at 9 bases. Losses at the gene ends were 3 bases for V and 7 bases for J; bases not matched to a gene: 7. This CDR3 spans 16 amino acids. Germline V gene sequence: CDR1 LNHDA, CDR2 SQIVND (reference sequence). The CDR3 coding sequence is TGTGCCAGTAGTATCGGGACAGGGCTATCGAATTCACCCCTCCACTTT. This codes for CASSIGTGLSNSPLHF.

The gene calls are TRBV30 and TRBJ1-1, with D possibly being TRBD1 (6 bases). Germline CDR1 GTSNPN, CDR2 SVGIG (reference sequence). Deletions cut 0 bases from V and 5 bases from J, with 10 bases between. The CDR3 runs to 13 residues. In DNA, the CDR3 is TGTGCCTGGAGTGTAAGGGGGAGGACTGAAGCTTTCTTT. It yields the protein CAWSVRGRTEAFF.

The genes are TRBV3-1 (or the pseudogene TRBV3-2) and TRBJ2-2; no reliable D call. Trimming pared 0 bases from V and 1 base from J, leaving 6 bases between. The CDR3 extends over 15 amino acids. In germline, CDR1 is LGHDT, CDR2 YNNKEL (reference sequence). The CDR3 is CASSQDGRNTGELFF. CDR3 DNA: TGTGCCAGCAGCCAAGATGGCAGGAACACCGGGGAGCTGTTTTTT.

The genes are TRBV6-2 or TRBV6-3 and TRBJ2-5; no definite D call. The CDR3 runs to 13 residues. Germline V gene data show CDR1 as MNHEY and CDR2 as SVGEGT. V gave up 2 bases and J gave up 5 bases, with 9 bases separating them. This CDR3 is CASSYASMETQYF. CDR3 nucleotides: TGTGCCAGCAGTTACGCCTCCATGGAGACCCAGTACTTC.

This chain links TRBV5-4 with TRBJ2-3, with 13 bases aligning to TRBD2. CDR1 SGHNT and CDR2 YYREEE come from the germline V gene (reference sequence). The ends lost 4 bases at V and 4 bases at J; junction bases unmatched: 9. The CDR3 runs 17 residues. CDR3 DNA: TGTGCCAGCAGCCCCGGACTAGCGGGAGTCTATCCAGATACGCAGTATTTT. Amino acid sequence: CASSPGLAGVYPDTQYF. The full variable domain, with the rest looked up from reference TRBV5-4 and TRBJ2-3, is ETGVTQSPTHLIKTRGQQVTLRCSSQSGHNTVSWYQQALGQGPQFIFQYYREEENGRGNFPPRFSGLQFPNYSSELNVNALELDDSALYLCASSPGLAGVYPDTQYFGPGTRLTVL.

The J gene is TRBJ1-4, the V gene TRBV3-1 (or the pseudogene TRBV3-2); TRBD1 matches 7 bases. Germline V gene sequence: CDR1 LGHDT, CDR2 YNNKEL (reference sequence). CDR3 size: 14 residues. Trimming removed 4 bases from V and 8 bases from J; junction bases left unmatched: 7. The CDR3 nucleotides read TGTGCCAGCAGCCGGGAGGGGGCTCGAGAAAAACTGTTTTTT. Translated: CASSREGAREKLFF.

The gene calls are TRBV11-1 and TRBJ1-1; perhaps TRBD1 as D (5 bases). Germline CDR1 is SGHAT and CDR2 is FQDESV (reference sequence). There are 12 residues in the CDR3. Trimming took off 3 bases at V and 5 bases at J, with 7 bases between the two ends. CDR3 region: CASSFGGTEAFF. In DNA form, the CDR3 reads TGTGCCAGCAGCTTTGGGGGGACTGAAGCTTTCTTT.

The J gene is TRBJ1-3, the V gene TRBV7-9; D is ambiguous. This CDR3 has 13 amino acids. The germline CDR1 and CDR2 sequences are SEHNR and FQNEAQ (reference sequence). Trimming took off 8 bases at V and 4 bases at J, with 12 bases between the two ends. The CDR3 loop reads CASASRAGNTIYF. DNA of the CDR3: TGTGCCAGCGCCTCTCGTGCAGGAAACACCATATATTTT.

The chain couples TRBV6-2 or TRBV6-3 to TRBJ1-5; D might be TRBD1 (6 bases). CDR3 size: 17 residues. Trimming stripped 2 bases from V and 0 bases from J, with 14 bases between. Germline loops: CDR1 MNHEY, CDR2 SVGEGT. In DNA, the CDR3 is TGTGCCAGCAGTTACCCGACAGGCTCCTATAGCAATCAGCCCCAGCATTTT. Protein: CASSYPTGSYSNQPQHF.

CDR3 sequence: CASSLRTYEQYF. The CDR3 DNA sequence: TGTGCCAGCAGTCTACGGACCTACGAGCAGTACTTC. The chain couples TRBV12-3 or TRBV12-4 to TRBJ2-7; D remains ambiguous. The CDR3 contains 12 residues. V lost 5 bases to trimming and J lost 2 bases, with 7 bases between them.

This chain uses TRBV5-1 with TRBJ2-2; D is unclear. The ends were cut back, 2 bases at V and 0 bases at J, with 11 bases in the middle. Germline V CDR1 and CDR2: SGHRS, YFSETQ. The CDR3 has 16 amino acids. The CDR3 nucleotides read TGCGCCAGCAGCTTTGGGCTAAACTCGAACACCGGGGAGCTGTTTTTT. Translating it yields CASSFGLNSNTGELFF.

The CDR3 DNA follows: TGTGCCAGCAGCTTAGGGCGTAAGCTAACAGGGGGCTCCTACAATGAGCAGTTCTTC. Translated: CASSLGRKLTGGSYNEQFF. This chain joins TRBV11-3 and TRBJ2-1, with 8 bases matching TRBD1. Unmatched junction bases numbered 11, after V lost 1 base and J lost 0 bases. This CDR3 is 19 amino acids long. Germline values: CDR1 SGHNT, CDR2 YENEEA.

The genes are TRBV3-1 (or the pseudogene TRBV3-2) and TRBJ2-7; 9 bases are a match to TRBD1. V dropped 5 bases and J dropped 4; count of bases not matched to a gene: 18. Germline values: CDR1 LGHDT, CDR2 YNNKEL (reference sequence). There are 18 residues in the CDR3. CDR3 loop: CASSSAWGGQGPPYEQYF. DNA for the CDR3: TGTGCCAGCAGCTCCGCCTGGGGGGGACAGGGACCGCCGTACGAGCAGTACTTC.

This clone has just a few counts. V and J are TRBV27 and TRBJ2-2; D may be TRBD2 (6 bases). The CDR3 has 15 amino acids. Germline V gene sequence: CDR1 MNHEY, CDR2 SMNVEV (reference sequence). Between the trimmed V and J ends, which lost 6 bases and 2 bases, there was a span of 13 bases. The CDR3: CASSHLGGNTGELFF. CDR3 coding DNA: TGTGCCAGCAGCCACCTCGGGGGTAACACCGGGGAGCTGTTTTTT.

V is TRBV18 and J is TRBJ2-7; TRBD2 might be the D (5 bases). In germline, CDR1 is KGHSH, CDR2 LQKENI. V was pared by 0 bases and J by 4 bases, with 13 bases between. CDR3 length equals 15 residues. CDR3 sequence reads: CASSPPEALSYEQYF. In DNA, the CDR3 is TGTGCCAGCTCACCACCGGAGGCCTTGTCTTACGAGCAGTACTTC.

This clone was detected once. CDR3 sequence: CASSLVPGALELFF. DNA for the CDR3: TGTGCCAGCAGCTTAGTCCCGGGAGCTTTGGAGCTGTTTTTT. This chain joins TRBV7-9 and TRBJ2-2, with D maybe TRBD2 (6 bases). The CDR3 runs 14 residues. Germline V gene sequence: CDR1 SEHNR, CDR2 FQNEAQ (reference sequence). V was trimmed by 1 base and J by 10 bases, leaving 13 bases between them.

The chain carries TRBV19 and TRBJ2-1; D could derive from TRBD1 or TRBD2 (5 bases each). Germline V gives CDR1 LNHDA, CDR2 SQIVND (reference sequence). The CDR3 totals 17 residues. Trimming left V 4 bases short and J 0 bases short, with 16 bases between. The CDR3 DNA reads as TGTGCCAGTAGTAGGGGCTCTAGCCTAAGCTCCTACAATGAGCAGTTCTTC. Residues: CASSRGSSLSSYNEQFF.

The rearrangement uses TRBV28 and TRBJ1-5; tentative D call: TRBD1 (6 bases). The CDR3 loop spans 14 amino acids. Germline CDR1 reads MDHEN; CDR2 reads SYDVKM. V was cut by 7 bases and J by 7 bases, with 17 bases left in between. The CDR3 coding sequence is TGTGCCAGCACCCAGCGGGGGGCGCGGCAGCCCCAGCATTTT. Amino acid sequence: CASTQRGARQPQHF.

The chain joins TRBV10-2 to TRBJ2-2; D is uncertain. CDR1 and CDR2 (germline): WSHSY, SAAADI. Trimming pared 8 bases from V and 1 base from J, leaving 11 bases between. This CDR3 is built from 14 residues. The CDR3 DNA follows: TGCGCCAGCGGGTCGACGGGGAACACCGGGGAGCTGTTTTTT. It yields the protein CASGSTGNTGELFF.

CDR3: CAISDSGSSGQYF. CDR3 bases: TGTGCCATCAGTGACTCCGGGTCGAGCGGGCAGTATTTT. The genes are TRBV10-3 and TRBJ2-3; perhaps TRBD2 as D (5 bases). V was clipped by 3 bases and J by 11 bases, with 15 bases between them. The CDR3 has 13 residues. Germline CDR1 and CDR2: ENHRY and SYGVKD.

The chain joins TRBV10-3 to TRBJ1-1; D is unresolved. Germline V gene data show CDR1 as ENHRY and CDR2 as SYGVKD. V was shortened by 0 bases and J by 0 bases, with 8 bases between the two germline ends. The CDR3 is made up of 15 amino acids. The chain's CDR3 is CAISESTGMNTEAFF. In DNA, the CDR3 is TGTGCCATCAGTGAGTCGACGGGGATGAACACTGAAGCTTTCTTT.

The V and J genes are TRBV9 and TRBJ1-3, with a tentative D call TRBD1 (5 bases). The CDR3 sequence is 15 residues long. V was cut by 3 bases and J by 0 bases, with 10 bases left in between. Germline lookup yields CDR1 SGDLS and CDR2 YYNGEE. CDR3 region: CASSAQQVSGNTIYF. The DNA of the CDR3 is TGTGCCAGCAGCGCCCAACAGGTCTCTGGAAACACCATATATTTT.

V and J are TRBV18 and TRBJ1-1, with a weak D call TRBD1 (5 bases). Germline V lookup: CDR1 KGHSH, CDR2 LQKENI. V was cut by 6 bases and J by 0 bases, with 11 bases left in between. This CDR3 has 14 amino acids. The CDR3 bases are TGTGCCAGCTCTAACGACAGACTGAACACTGAAGCTTTCTTT. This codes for CASSNDRLNTEAFF.